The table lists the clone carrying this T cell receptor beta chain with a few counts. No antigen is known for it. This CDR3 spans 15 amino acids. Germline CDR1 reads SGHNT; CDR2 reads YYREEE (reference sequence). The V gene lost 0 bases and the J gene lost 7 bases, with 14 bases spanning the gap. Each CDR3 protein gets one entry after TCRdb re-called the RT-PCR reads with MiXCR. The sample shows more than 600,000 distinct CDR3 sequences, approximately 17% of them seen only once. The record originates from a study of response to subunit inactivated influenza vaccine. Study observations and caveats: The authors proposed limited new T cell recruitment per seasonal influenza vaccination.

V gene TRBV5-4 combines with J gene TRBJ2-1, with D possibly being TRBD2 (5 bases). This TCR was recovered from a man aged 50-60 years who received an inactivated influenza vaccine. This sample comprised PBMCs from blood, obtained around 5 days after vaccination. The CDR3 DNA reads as TGTGCCAGCAGCTTGGAGGCCCCGGGATTAAATGAGCAGTTCTTC. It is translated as CASSLEAPGLNEQFF.